This entry features one TCR beta chain sequence. The clone's antigen remains unknown. Base qualities were left out, and no much larger clone turns up one base away. This specimen belongs to a study of T cells after yellow fever vaccination (dated by TCRdb to the late 2010s). In the study overall: The SMART-Seq v4 Ultra Low Input RNA kit was used to prepare libraries from fractions with low cell numbers. The cohort comprised two healthy male donors, one aged 18 to 30 and one aged 30 to 39 years. Bulk TCR alpha and beta repertoires were sequenced longitudinally to track T-cell clones before and after primary and booster YFV17D yellow fever vaccination. Blood was collected at multiple timepoints before and after primary and secondary immunization, and bulk PBMC replicates and cell subsets were isolated. What the work shows at the level of the full study, not this receptor alone: Compared with the primary T-cell response, the secondary T-cell response was faster but weaker, reaching its peak on day 5 rather than on day 15. After the booster, most of the clones that had expanded following primary vaccination were detected again (approximately 96% of CD4 and more than 85% of CD8), which suggests that memory was broadly maintained. Computational filtering was required because FACS-sorted repertoires could contain abundant contaminating clonotypes from the bulk population. A small fraction of clonotypes appeared in both the CD4 and CD8 compartments, likely as a result of convergent recombination. The study included only two donors, which limits how far the findings can be generalized.

A distance of 15 bases separates the germline ends of V and J, which lose 4 bases and 1 base respectively. CDR1 and CDR2 were assigned from the germline V gene (reference sequence) as SEHNR and FQNEAQ. CDR3 length: 16 amino acids, cysteine to phenylalanine. Only CDR3 DNA is held: 48 bases, read in frame from base 1. What this sample's treatment or condition label stands for: live attenuated yellow fever vaccine strain. PBMCs were isolated from peripheral blood using a standard Ficoll-Paque protocol. CD4 and CD8 T-cell fractions were isolated with Dynabeads CD4 and CD8 positive selection kits. TriZol was used to extract RNA from bulk PBMCs, from CD4 and CD8 fractions, and from dextramer-positive and dextramer-negative fractions. Sequencing relied on an Illumina NovaSeq 6000. TCR cDNA was made using 5'RACE template switching, a step that added a universal primer site and unique molecular identifiers. Priming for cDNA synthesis came from both the TCR alpha and TCR beta constant segments. Library amplification involved two PCR steps, and the second step added sample barcodes and sequencing adapters. Sequencing of libraries was done on Illumina HiSeq 2500 (2x100 bp) or NovaSeq (2x150 bp). The paper's data handling went like this. Reads were demultiplexed and collapsed into UMI consensus sequences with MIGEC, and V(D)J alignment was performed with MiXCR. Vaccine-responding clonotypes were identified with edgeR using replicate PBMC samples, with FDR below 0.01 and a log2 fold change above 5 up to day 15 being required. Each bulk clonotype received a CD4 or CD8 identity based on whether the sequenced CD4 or CD8 repertoire contained that clonotype at higher abundance. TCRdb itself trimmed the public reads at Q25 with fastp, ran MiXCR and retained productive beta chains. Rows with a matching CDR3 protein are joined into one entry that keeps the most common DNA and genes. Here the V and J calls rest on TCRdb's processing, not on the authors' analysis. The sample yields 120,000 or so distinct CDR3 sequences; more than 7.5% were counted once. Approximately 39% of the sample is in the top ten clones.

The specimen was CD8+ T cells sorted from PBMCs, collected on the day of the yellow fever booster vaccination. The sequence derives from a man between 18 and 35 years old who received the YFV17D yellow fever vaccine. The rearrangement combines TRBV7-9 with TRBJ2-3; the D gene cannot be resolved reliably. The CDR3 amino acid sequence is: CASSSASYVGTDTQYF. The DNA is as follows: TGTGCCAGCAGCTCGGCATCTTACGTCGGCACAGATACGCAGTATTTT.